This T cell receptor beta chain appears in the sequencing data of a study of CD8+CD57+ T cells in acquired aplastic anemia. In the study overall: Sorted CD4+ and CD8+ cells gave an average of roughly 3.2 ug of DNA. CD4+ reads averaged approximately 9.9 million in healthy donors.

For CDR3 and TCR beta VDJ profiling, genomic DNA was the template used. MiXCR, run by TCRdb on the reads, gives a single entry per CDR3 protein. There are some 180,000 distinct CDR3 sequences in the sample; 46% occur only once, and approximately 3% lies in the top ten. Concerning this clonotype: Antigen: not known.

Study outcomes and limitations: The number of CD8+ CDR3 sequences shared by patients and controls was twenty-nine.

Germline CDR1 is MGHDK and CDR2 is SYGVNS. V lost 6 bases to trimming and J lost 7 bases; unmatched junction nucleotides: 6. The CDR3 length is 13 residues. The chain combines TRBV25-1 with TRBJ1-1; 9 bases line up with TRBD1. This receptor was taken from a human donor in good health. The material sequenced was sorted CD4+, CD8+, or CD8+CD57+ T cells (not recorded which) from PBMCs. The CDR3 loop reads CASRTDRGGEAFF. The CDR3 DNA follows: TGTGCCAGCAGAACGGACAGGGGAGGTGAAGCTTTCTTT.